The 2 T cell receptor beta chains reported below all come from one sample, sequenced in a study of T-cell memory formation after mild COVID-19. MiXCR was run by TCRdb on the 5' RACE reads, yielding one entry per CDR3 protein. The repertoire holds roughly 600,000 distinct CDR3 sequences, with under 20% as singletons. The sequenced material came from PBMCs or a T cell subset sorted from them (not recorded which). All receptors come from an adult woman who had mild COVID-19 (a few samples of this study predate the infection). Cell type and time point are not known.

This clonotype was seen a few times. CDR3 bases: TGTGCCAGCAGCTTAGAAGGGACTAGCGGCGGTGAGCAGTTCTTC. This codes for CASSLEGTSGGEQFF. The gene calls are TRBV7-9 and TRBJ2-1, with 11 bases fitting TRBD2. V lost 1 base, J lost 9 bases, and 5 bases stayed unmatched. This CDR3 region has 15 residues. Germline V gives CDR1 SEHNR, CDR2 FQNEAQ (reference sequence).

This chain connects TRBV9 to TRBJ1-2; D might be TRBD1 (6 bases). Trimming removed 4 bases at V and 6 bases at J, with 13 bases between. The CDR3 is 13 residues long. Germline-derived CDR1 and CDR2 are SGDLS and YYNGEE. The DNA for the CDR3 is TGTGCCAGCAGCCACAGGGTGCTAGATGGCTACACCTTC. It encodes CASSHRVLDGYTF.